Each of the 2 T cell receptor beta chains below was sequenced from the same sample in a study of blood T cell repertoires in COVID-19. Sequenced by immunoSEQ multiplex PCR; TCRdb stores in-frame clones only, minus some. The sample yields fewer than 350,000 clones, roughly nine tenths seen once. The sample was peripheral blood. These receptors all come from a woman between 55 and 75 years old with COVID-19, enrolled during active disease.

The rearrangement links TRBV28 to TRBJ1-1; unclear D gene. This CDR3 spans 13 amino acids. Trimming cost V 7 bases and J 7 bases, with 16 bases left between them. CDR1 and CDR2 from the germline V gene are MDHEN and SYDVKM. DNA for the CDR3: TGTGCCAGCATGGAGTCTGATCGTTATGAAGCTTTCTTT. The encoded protein is CASMESDRYEAFF.

V usage is TRBV27 and J usage is TRBJ1-3; no firm D call. V was shortened by 3 bases and J by 0 bases, with 9 bases between the two germline ends. CDR1 MNHEY and CDR2 SMNVEV come from the germline V gene (reference sequence). The CDR3 has 15 residues. The CDR3 DNA follows: TGTGCCAGCAGTTTTAGATTATTCTCTGGAAACACCATATATTTT. Amino acid sequence: CASSFRLFSGNTIYF.